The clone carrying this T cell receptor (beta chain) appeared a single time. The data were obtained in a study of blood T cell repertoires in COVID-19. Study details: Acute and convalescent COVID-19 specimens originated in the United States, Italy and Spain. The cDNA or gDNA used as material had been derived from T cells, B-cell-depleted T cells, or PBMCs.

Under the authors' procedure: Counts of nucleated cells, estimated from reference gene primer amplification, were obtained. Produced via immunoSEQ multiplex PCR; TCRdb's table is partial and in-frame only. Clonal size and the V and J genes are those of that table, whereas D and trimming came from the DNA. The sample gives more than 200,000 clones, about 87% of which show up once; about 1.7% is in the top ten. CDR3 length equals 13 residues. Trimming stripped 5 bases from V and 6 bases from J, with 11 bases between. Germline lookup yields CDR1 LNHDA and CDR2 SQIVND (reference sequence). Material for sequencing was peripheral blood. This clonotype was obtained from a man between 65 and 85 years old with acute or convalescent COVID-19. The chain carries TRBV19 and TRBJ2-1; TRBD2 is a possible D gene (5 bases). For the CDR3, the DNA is TGTGCCAGTAGTGTGGCGGGTTTCAATGAGCAGTTCTTC. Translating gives CASSVAGFNEQFF. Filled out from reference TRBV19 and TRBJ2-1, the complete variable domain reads DGGITQSPKYLFRKEGQNVTLSCEQNLNHDAMYWYRQDPGQGLRLIYYSQIVNDFQKGDIAEGYSVSREKKESFPLTVTSAQKNPTAFYLCASSVAGFNEQFFGPGTRLTVL.